Below, one T cell receptor (beta chain) is given with its context. One base away lies a much larger clone, so this may be a sequencing read error. Seattle-derived patients entered the study during active infection and were followed longitudinally. This CDR3 contains 12 residues. Germline V gene data show CDR1 as SGHRS and CDR2 as YFSETQ. Trimming removed 1 base from V and 5 bases from J, with 6 bases in between. These data are taken from a study of blood T cell repertoires in COVID-19. In the original processing: Nucleated cell counts were estimated from reference gene primer amplification. Sequenced by immunoSEQ multiplex PCR; TCRdb stores in-frame clones only, minus some. The DNA gave D and trimming, while V, J and clone size come from that table. The profile shows fewer than 250,000 clones, 82% of them singletons.

The TCR comes from a woman aged 55-75 years with COVID-19, enrolled during active disease. The chain carries TRBV5-1 and TRBJ2-5; D gene ambiguous. Specimen: peripheral blood. The CDR3 loop is CASSLSGETQYF. Written as DNA, the CDR3 is TGCGCCAGCAGCTTGTCCGGGGAGACCCAGTACTTC.